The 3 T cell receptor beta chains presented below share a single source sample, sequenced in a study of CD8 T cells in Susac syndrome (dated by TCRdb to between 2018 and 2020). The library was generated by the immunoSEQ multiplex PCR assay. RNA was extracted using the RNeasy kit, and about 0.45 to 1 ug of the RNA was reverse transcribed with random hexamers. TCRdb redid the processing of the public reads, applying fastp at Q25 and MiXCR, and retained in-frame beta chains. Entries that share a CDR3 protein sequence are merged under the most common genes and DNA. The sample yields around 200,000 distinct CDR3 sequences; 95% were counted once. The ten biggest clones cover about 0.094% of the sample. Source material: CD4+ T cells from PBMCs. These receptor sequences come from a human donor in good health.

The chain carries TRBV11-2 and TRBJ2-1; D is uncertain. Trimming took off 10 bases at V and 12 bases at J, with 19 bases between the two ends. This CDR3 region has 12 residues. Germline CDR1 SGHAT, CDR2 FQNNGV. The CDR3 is CATRPVRVGQFF. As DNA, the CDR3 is TGTGCCACACGGCCAGTTCGGGTTGGGCAGTTCTTC.

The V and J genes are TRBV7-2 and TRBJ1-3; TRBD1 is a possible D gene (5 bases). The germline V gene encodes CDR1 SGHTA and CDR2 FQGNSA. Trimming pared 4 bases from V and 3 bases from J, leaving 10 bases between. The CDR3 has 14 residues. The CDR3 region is CASSSGSFGNTIYF. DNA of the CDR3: TGTGCCAGCAGCTCAGGGAGTTTTGGAAACACCATATATTTT. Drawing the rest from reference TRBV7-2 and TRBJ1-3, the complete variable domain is GAGVSQSPSNKVTEKGKDVELRCDPISGHTALYWYRQSLGQGLEFLIYFQGNSAPDKSGLPSDRFSAERTGGSVSTLTIQRTQQEDSAVYLCASSSGSFGNTIYFGEGSWLTVV.

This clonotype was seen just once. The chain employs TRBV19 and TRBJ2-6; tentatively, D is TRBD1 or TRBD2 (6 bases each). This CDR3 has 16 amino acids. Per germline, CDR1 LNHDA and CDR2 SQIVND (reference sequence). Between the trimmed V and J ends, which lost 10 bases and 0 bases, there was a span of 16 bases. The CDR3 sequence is CATNPRGLSGANVLTF. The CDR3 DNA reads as TGTGCCACTAATCCTCGGGGGCTCTCTGGGGCCAACGTCCTGACTTTC. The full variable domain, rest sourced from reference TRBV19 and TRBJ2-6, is DGGITQSPKYLFRKEGQNVTLSCEQNLNHDAMYWYRQDPGQGLRLIYYSQIVNDFQKGDIAEGYSVSREKKESFPLTVTSAQKNPTAFYLCATNPRGLSGANVLTFGAGSRLTVL.